The clone carrying this T cell receptor (beta chain) was found a few times. Its matching antigen is unknown. This sample was taken from a study of blood T cells in healthy people across ages. Study-wide results and caveats: Roughly linearly, TCR beta diversity per million T cells fell as age increased. Underestimates were what the diversity estimates from one million T cells were considered to be.

Looked up from germline, CDR1 is LGHDT and CDR2 is YNNKEL (reference sequence). Trimming took 4 bases from V and 3 from J, leaving 10 bases between them. The CDR3 consists of 14 residues. Combining a sample-barcoded 5' primer with a J-beta primer mix, a second PCR ran for 7 to 11 cycles. TCRdb reanalysed the 5' RACE reads using MiXCR and keeps one entry per CDR3 protein. The sample has some 930,000 distinct CDR3 sequences; under 35% are singletons. The same data also went into a second study, on T cells of mothers and their children. That work adds: A handful of children, together with their three healthy Caucasian mothers, made up the donors. From each mother came over 9.5 million TCR beta CDR3 reads, and from each child came 3 million to 3.5 million.

The chain has TRBV3-1 and TRBJ2-1; D ambiguous. Sequencing was carried out using blood. This sequence was found in a middle-aged woman in good health. CDR3 sequence reads: CASSPPWGYNEQFF. DNA of the CDR3: TGTGCCAGCAGCCCCCCCTGGGGCTACAATGAGCAGTTCTTC.